What follows are 32 T cell receptor beta chains derived from one specimen sequenced in a study of shared clonotypes between healthy human individuals. Positive CCR7 selection of CD45RO-negative cells yielded the naive CD8 cells, and terminally differentiated effector memory CD45RA+ cells were excluded. Clones were read by immunoSEQ multiplex PCR, and TCRdb kept only the in-frame ones, dropping some. Counted here are over 2,000,000 clones, roughly 93% occurring once; the ten biggest clones make up more than 1.5%. Sequencing was carried out using naive CD8+ T cells from PBMCs. The source is a young man in good health. Some clones in this sample may be carry-over from other donors' samples.

In DNA, the CDR3 is TGCACCAGCAGCCAAGATCCGGGCCGGAGGTGGCGGGAGAAGACTGAAGCTTTCTTT. Its translation is CTSSQDPGRRWREKTEAFF. This chain uses TRBV1 with TRBJ1-1. TRBV1 counts as a pseudogene. The CDR3 consists of 19 residues.

This clone appeared once. The genes are TRBV5-1 and TRBJ2-1, with a possible D match to TRBD1 (6 bases). Trimming removed 2 bases from V and 10 bases from J, with 19 bases in between. Germline V gene sequence: CDR1 SGHRS, CDR2 YFSETQ. There are 15 residues in the CDR3. DNA for the CDR3: TGCGCCAGCAGCTTCTATTCTGACTCAGGGGAAGAGCAGTTCTTC. Translation: CASSFYSDSGEEQFF.

The CDR3, as DNA: TGTGCCAGCAGCTTCGGTCGACTAGCGGGAACCGGGGAGCTGTTTTTT. Its protein product is CASSFGRLAGTGELFF. The chain couples TRBV7-8 to TRBJ2-2; 11 bases fit TRBD2. With V trimmed by 3 bases and J by 5 bases, 5 bases remained unmatched. The CDR3 length is 16 residues. Germline CDR1 reads SGHVS; CDR2 reads FQNEAQ.

The rearrangement joins TRBV7-9 to TRBJ1-2; no reliable D call. This CDR3 is 14 amino acids long. Trimming removed 3 bases at V and 8 bases at J, with 16 bases between. The V gene's germline CDR1 is SEHNR and CDR2 FQNEAQ (reference sequence). CDR3 nucleotides: TGTGCCAGCAGCTTTCCGGACCCTATCCACGGCTACACCTTC. Protein sequence: CASSFPDPIHGYTF.

The V and J genes are TRBV2 and TRBJ2-3; TRBD1 agrees at 7 bases. V dropped 8 bases and J dropped 4; count of bases not matched to a gene: 9. This CDR3 has 14 amino acids. Germline values: CDR1 SNHLY, CDR2 FYNNEI. This chain's CDR3 is CASGGTTGPDTQYF. CDR3 coding DNA: TGTGCCAGCGGAGGAACGACAGGGCCAGATACGCAGTATTTT.

V gene TRBV7-9 combines with J gene TRBJ2-1, with a possible D match to TRBD2 (7 bases). Germline assignment: CDR1 SEHNR and CDR2 FQNEAQ (reference sequence). Trimming pared 5 bases from V and 4 bases from J, leaving 18 bases between. There are 16 residues in the CDR3. CDR3 nucleotides: TGTGCCAGCAGCCCCAAGGGCGGGGGCCGTTACAATGAGCAGTTCTTC. Residues: CASSPKGGGRYNEQFF.

The V call is TRBV2, the J call TRBJ1-2, with 10 positions matching TRBD1. With 8 bases clipped from V and 7 bases from J, the junction kept 4 bases outside the gene matches. Per germline, CDR1 SNHLY and CDR2 FYNNEI. The CDR3 loop spans 12 amino acids. CDR3 in amino acids: CASSGQGGGYTF. CDR3 coding DNA: TGTGCCAGCTCCGGACAGGGGGGTGGCTACACCTTC.

The chain is built from TRBV14 and TRBJ1-1; a weak D match, TRBD1 (5 bases). The CDR3 spans 13 residues. CDR1 is SGHDN, CDR2 FVKESK, per germline. Trimming pared 0 bases from V and 7 bases from J, leaving 9 bases between. CDR3 nucleotides: TGTGCCAGCAGCCAAGATCGGGGCGGTGAAGCTTTCTTT. Protein: CASSQDRGGEAFF.

This clone appeared once. The V gene is TRBV7-9, the J gene TRBJ2-7; 12 positions match TRBD1. V shed 7 bases and J 4 bases; nucleotides not matched to a gene: 5. The germline gives CDR1 SEHNR, CDR2 FQNEAQ (reference sequence). The CDR3 is 14 residues long. The chain's CDR3 is CASTGTGGRYEQYF. The CDR3, as DNA: TGTGCCAGCACCGGGACAGGGGGCAGGTACGAGCAGTACTTC.

This chain uses TRBV4-1 with TRBJ2-6; D unclear. CDR1 is MGHRA, CDR2 YSYEKL, per germline. The V and J ends lost 4 bases and 2 bases respectively, with 12 bases between them. The CDR3 runs to 16 residues. CDR3 coding DNA: TGCGCCAGCAGCCCGGAGACGAGCGCTGGGGCCAACGTCCTGACTTTC. It yields the protein CASSPETSAGANVLTF.

J is TRBJ1-1 and V is TRBV19; no clear D gene. Germline V gene data show CDR1 as LNHDA and CDR2 as SQIVND (reference sequence). The CDR3 is made up of 15 amino acids. Trimming stripped 3 bases from V and 3 bases from J, with 14 bases between. The CDR3 nucleotides read TGTGCCAGTAGTATCGGTCCTCAGGAATACACTGAAGCTTTCTTT. Translating gives CASSIGPQEYTEAFF.

With respect to this clone: Other nucleotide sequences from this sample produce the same CDR3. The rearrangement uses TRBV6-5 and TRBJ1-2, with D perhaps TRBD1 (5 bases). Germline-derived CDR1 and CDR2 are MNHEY and SVGAGI. This CDR3 contains 13 residues. V lost 3 bases and J lost 4, with 9 bases in between. CDR3 bases: TGTGCCAGCAGTTATCAGGGTGGCTATGGCTACACCTTC. Encoded protein: CASSYQGGYGYTF.

The chain joins TRBV27 to TRBJ2-7; a possible D gene is TRBD1 (6 bases). Germline V CDR1 and CDR2: MNHEY, SMNVEV (reference sequence). CDR3 size: 14 residues. Trimming removed 4 bases at V and 3 bases at J, with 13 bases between. The CDR3 DNA reads TGTGCCAGCAGTTCCTTGGACAGCTTCTACGAGCAGTACTTC. It specifies CASSSLDSFYEQYF.

The V gene is TRBV10-3, the J gene TRBJ2-1; a possible D gene is TRBD1 (5 bases). Trimming took off 3 bases at V and 7 bases at J, with 7 bases between the two ends. CDR1 ENHRY and CDR2 SYGVKD come from the germline V gene. The CDR3 contains 12 residues. The CDR3 nucleotides read TGTGCCATCAGTGACAGGGCGAATGAGCAGTTCTTC. Amino acids: CAISDRANEQFF.

The sample holds one count of this clone. This chain uses TRBV28 with TRBJ2-4; tentative D call: TRBD1 (6 bases). The CDR3 has 14 residues. From germline, CDR1 is MDHEN and CDR2 SYDVKM. V was trimmed by 7 bases and J by 7 bases, leaving 17 bases between them. The CDR3 region has the DNA TGTGCCAGCACCTACCAGGGGCTGGGGAACATTCAGTACTTC. This translates into CASTYQGLGNIQYF.

The rearrangement uses TRBV5-4 and TRBJ2-7; 9 bases are a match to TRBD2. Germline V gene sequence: CDR1 SGHNT, CDR2 YYREEE (reference sequence). This CDR3 is built from 15 residues. The trim removed 5 bases at V and 5 bases at J, leaving 11 bases unmatched. CDR3 DNA: TGTGCCAGCAGTAGGATGACTAGCGGCTATCACGAGCAGTACTTC. Its translation: CASSRMTSGYHEQYF.

The chain is built from TRBV6-5 and TRBJ2-7; D uncertain. V was pared by 2 bases and J by 3 bases, with 14 bases between. The CDR3 runs to 15 residues. Germline CDR1 reads MNHEY; CDR2 reads SVGAGI. CDR3 nucleotides: TGTGCCAGCAGTTACGGGCGTCCGGCACACTACGAGCAGTACTTC. This codes for CASSYGRPAHYEQYF.

CDR3 residues: CSGRGAGVQETQYF. In nucleotides, the CDR3 is TGCAGCGGCCGTGGGGCGGGAGTCCAAGAGACCCAGTACTTC. V is TRBV29-1 and J is TRBJ2-5; 7 bases align to TRBD2. V lost 7 bases and J lost 1; bases outside the gene matches: 9. CDR3 length equals 14 residues. From germline, CDR1 is SQVTM and CDR2 ANQGSEA.

CDR3 sequence: CASSALQVTPNTGELFF. CDR3 sequence (DNA): TGTGCCAGTAGTGCGTTACAGGTCACCCCGAACACCGGGGAGCTGTTTTTT. The chain combines TRBV19 with TRBJ2-2; a possible D gene is TRBD1 (5 bases). The CDR3 extends over 17 amino acids. CDR1 and CDR2 from the germline V gene are LNHDA and SQIVND (reference sequence). V lost 5 bases, J lost 0 bases, and 16 bases lay in between.

The V call is TRBV28, the J call TRBJ2-5; D is possibly TRBD2 (5 bases). The length of the CDR3 is 15 residues. Trimming removed 6 bases from V and 2 bases from J, with 16 bases in between. Germline V gene data show CDR1 as MDHEN and CDR2 as SYDVKM. In DNA, the CDR3 is TGTGCCAGCAGGGCCGAAGGGAGCGGACAAGAGACCCAGTACTTC. This translates into CASRAEGSGQETQYF. Using reference TRBV28 and TRBJ2-5 for the parts outside the CDR3, the full variable domain is DVKVTQSSRYLVKRTGEKVFLECVQDMDHENMFWYRQDPGLGLRLIYFSYDVKMKEKGDIPEGYSVSREKKERFSLILESASTNQTSMYLCASRAEGSGQETQYFGPGTRLLVL.

The V and J genes are TRBV7-8 and TRBJ2-1; 10 bases align to TRBD2. Germline CDR1 SGHVS, CDR2 FQNEAQ. Trimming removed 2 bases from V and 5 bases from J; junction bases left unmatched: 0. CDR3 size: 14 residues. The DNA for the CDR3 is TGTGCCAGCAGCTTACTAGCGGGGGACAATGAGCAGTTCTTC. This gives the protein CASSLLAGDNEQFF.

Details on this clone: Different DNA sequences within this sample yield the same CDR3. The rearrangement uses TRBV9 and TRBJ2-5; D tentatively reads TRBD1 or TRBD2 (6 bases each). The V and J ends lost 3 bases and 4 bases respectively, with 7 bases between them. The CDR3 loop spans 12 amino acids. The germline gives CDR1 SGDLS, CDR2 YYNGEE. The CDR3 protein is CASSGGAETQYF. Written as DNA, the CDR3 is TGTGCCAGCAGCGGGGGGGCAGAGACCCAGTACTTC.

The chain is built from TRBV29-1 and TRBJ2-7; D is uncertain. With 3 bases removed from V and 2 bases from J, the gap between germline ends came to 2 bases. The CDR3 is 10 amino acids. Per germline, CDR1 SQVTM and CDR2 ANQGSEA. CDR3 amino acids: CSVETYEQYF. The CDR3 DNA follows: TGCAGCGTTGAGACCTACGAGCAGTACTTC.

The V call is TRBV27, the J call TRBJ1-5, with a possible D match to TRBD1 (5 bases). Germline values: CDR1 MNHEY, CDR2 SMNVEV (reference sequence). Trimming stripped 0 bases from V and 2 bases from J, with 17 bases between. The CDR3 is 18 residues long. The CDR3: CASSLSFGGLGGNQPQHF. The CDR3 nucleotides are TGTGCCAGCAGTTTATCGTTCGGGGGATTGGGGGGCAATCAGCCCCAGCATTTT.

This chain connects TRBV13 to TRBJ1-5; D is uncertain. Trimming removed 5 bases from V and 5 bases from J, with 16 bases in between. CDR1 and CDR2 from the germline V gene are PRHDT and FYEKMQ (reference sequence). The CDR3 totals 15 residues. The CDR3 nucleotides are TGTGCCAGCAGCCAAGGCGGATTCCGCGATCAGCCCCAGCATTTT. Translated, it gives CASSQGGFRDQPQHF.

The chain couples TRBV28 to TRBJ2-3; TRBD2 agrees at 8 bases. The CDR3 is made up of 14 amino acids. J lost 7 bases, V lost 5 bases, and 8 bases had no gene match. Germline V gene data show CDR1 as MDHEN and CDR2 as SYDVKM. The CDR3 sequence is CASSPSGRWYTQYF. The CDR3, as DNA: TGTGCCAGCAGTCCCAGCGGGAGATGGTATACGCAGTATTTT.

The chain employs TRBV18 and TRBJ1-1; D is perhaps TRBD1 (6 bases). The CDR3 runs to 18 residues. The V and J ends lost 4 bases and 0 bases respectively, with 21 bases between them. Looked up from germline, CDR1 is KGHSH and CDR2 is LQKENI. In nucleotides, the CDR3 is TGTGCCAGCTCACTTTCCCGGAATTACAGGGTAATGAACACTGAAGCTTTCTTT. This codes for CASSLSRNYRVMNTEAFF. Full variable domain (rest looked up from reference TRBV18 and TRBJ1-1): NAGVMQNPRHLVRRRGQEARLRCSPMKGHSHVYWYRQLPEEGLKFMVYLQKENIIDESGMPKERFSAEFPKEGPSILRIQQVVRGDSAAYFCASSLSRNYRVMNTEAFFGQGTRLTVV.

The chain recombines TRBV27 with TRBJ2-5; tentative D call: TRBD2 (7 bases). The CDR3 sequence is 15 residues long. Germline loops: CDR1 MNHEY, CDR2 SMNVEV (reference sequence). V shed 0 bases and J shed 9 bases, with 17 bases lying between them. The CDR3 here is CASSLSRGLRGAQYF. The CDR3, as DNA: TGTGCCAGCAGTTTATCCAGGGGCCTCCGGGGGGCCCAGTACTTC.

This clone occurred once. The CDR3 DNA sequence: TGTGCCAGCAGCAACCGCACCAAGACAAGAACCGGGGAGCTGTTTTTT. Translated, it gives CASSNRTKTRTGELFF. This sequence joins TRBV21-1 and TRBJ2-2; the table's D call of TRBD1 was not tested on the DNA. TRBV21-1 is deemed a pseudogene. The CDR3 runs 16 residues.

The chain combines TRBV27 with TRBJ2-2, with a weak D call TRBD2 (6 bases). Germline V CDR1 and CDR2: MNHEY, SMNVEV (reference sequence). CDR3 size: 16 residues. The V end lost 2 bases, the J end lost 4 bases, and 14 bases lay between the germline ends. In nucleotides, the CDR3 is TGTGCCAGCAGTTTAGCAGGGACTCTCGTCACCGGGGAGCTGTTTTTT. Encoded protein: CASSLAGTLVTGELFF.

The chain uses TRBV27 and TRBJ1-5; weak D call: TRBD1 (5 bases). Deletions cut 3 bases from V and 6 bases from J, with 12 bases between. In germline, CDR1 is MNHEY, CDR2 SMNVEV (reference sequence). The CDR3 sequence is 14 residues long. The chain's CDR3 is CASSFGGAFQPQHF. The CDR3 region has the DNA TGTGCCAGCAGTTTTGGAGGGGCTTTTCAGCCCCAGCATTTT.

The chain has TRBV30 and TRBJ1-2, with D unclear. Looked up from germline, CDR1 is GTSNPN and CDR2 is SVGIG (reference sequence). This CDR3 region has 16 residues. V dropped 1 base and J dropped 6 bases, with 21 bases sitting between them. The CDR3 reads CAWSGIGRETRDGYTF. The CDR3, as DNA: TGTGCCTGGAGTGGGATTGGGAGGGAGACTCGAGATGGCTACACCTTC.